One sample yielded the 23 T cell receptor beta chains listed below, sequenced in a study of regulatory T cells in long-lasting Graves disease. Building the TCR beta libraries relied on iRepertoire HTBI primers, and CDR3 regions underwent Arm-PCR. TCRdb processed the multiplex PCR reads anew with MiXCR; each CDR3 protein has one entry. The table shows about 430,000 distinct CDR3 sequences, with roughly 15% occurring only once. The time point denotes: newly diagnosed GD, antithyroid drugs for less than 3 months. Researchers made the TCR library from RNA that was extracted from PBMCs. These same data were also listed under a study on T cells in Graves' hyperthyroidism and ophthalmopathy.

The sequences come from peripheral blood mononuclear cells (PBMCs), collected at new diagnosis, from a patient treated with antithyroid drugs. The receptors come from a woman aged 40 to 50 with Graves disease.

This chain links TRBV27 with TRBJ2-5, with D possibly being TRBD2 (5 bases). The CDR3 is 14 amino acids. Trimming cost V 3 bases and J 0 bases, with 8 bases left between them. Germline V gene sequence: CDR1 MNHEY, CDR2 SMNVEV (reference sequence). CDR3 amino acids: CASSFGLDQETQYF. The CDR3 region has the DNA TGTGCCAGCAGTTTCGGACTCGACCAAGAGACCCAGTACTTC.

In its sample, this clonotype was seen many times. The V and J genes are TRBV7-2 and TRBJ2-1; D is possibly TRBD1 (6 bases). The V end was cut by 9 bases, the J end by 8 bases, with 8 bases between. Germline lookup yields CDR1 SGHTA and CDR2 FQGNSA. The CDR3 consists of 10 residues. The CDR3 protein is CASKGDEQFF. The CDR3 DNA is TGTGCCAGTAAGGGGGATGAGCAGTTCTTC.

This clonotype showed up many times. The chain uses TRBV7-2 and TRBJ2-3, with TRBD2 matching 13 bases. This CDR3 contains 17 residues. The V gene end was trimmed by 2 bases and the J gene end by 4 bases; junction bases not matched to a gene: 6. The germline V gene encodes CDR1 SGHTA and CDR2 FQGNSA. The CDR3 reads CASSLHGLAGAPDTQYF. CDR3 DNA sequence: TGTGCCAGCAGCTTACACGGACTAGCGGGAGCTCCAGATACGCAGTATTTT.

This sequence joins TRBV3-1 and TRBJ1-2, with 9 bases that match TRBD1. The CDR3 consists of 14 residues. Germline CDR1 reads LGHDT; CDR2 reads YNNKEL (reference sequence). With V trimmed by 3 bases and J by 8 bases, 7 bases remained unmatched. In nucleotides, the CDR3 is TGTGCCAGCAGCCACTCGGGACAGGGTGACGGCTACACCTTC. Amino acid sequence: CASSHSGQGDGYTF.

This clonotype was counted between two and nine times. The J gene is TRBJ2-2, the V gene TRBV24-1, with 7 positions matching TRBD1. Per germline, CDR1 KGHDR and CDR2 SFDVKD. The CDR3 runs 15 residues. V gave up 5 bases and J gave up 4 bases; unmatched junction bases: 6. The CDR3 DNA reads TGTGCCACCAGTGGGGTTAAGGGGGCCACCGGGGAGCTGTTTTTT. This sequence encodes CATSGVKGATGELFF.

This clonotype was seen many times. The chain's CDR3 is CASSLTLETQYF. The CDR3 DNA reads as TGTGCCAGCAGCCTTACGCTCGAGACCCAGTACTTC. This rearrangement joins TRBV3-1 to TRBJ2-5; D remains ambiguous. Germline V gives CDR1 LGHDT, CDR2 YNNKEL (reference sequence). With 4 bases removed from V and 5 bases from J, the gap between germline ends came to 8 bases. The CDR3 has 12 amino acids.

The chain joins TRBV2 to TRBJ2-1; 9 bases are a match to TRBD1. The J segment lost 6 bases and the V segment lost 7 bases, leaving 7 bases of the junction unmatched. This CDR3 contains 14 residues. Germline values: CDR1 SNHLY, CDR2 FYNNEI. Here the CDR3 DNA reads TGTGCCAGCAAAGAGACAGGGGGTTCCAATGAGCAGTTCTTC. Its protein is CASKETGGSNEQFF.

The chain joins TRBV4-1 to TRBJ2-1; unclear D gene. V dropped 0 bases and J dropped 10 bases, with 4 bases sitting between them. Germline V gene sequence: CDR1 MGHRA, CDR2 YSYEKL. The CDR3 contains 11 residues. The CDR3: CASSQDHEQFF. The CDR3 nucleotides are TGCGCCAGCAGCCAAGATCACGAGCAGTTCTTC.

Notes on this clonotype: A far larger clone is only one base removed, so a read error is likely. The V call is TRBV7-2, the J call TRBJ2-2; D is possibly TRBD1 or TRBD2 (5 bases each). This CDR3 has 17 amino acids. Germline values: CDR1 SGHTA, CDR2 FQGNSA. CDR3 residues: CASSFQGSLSNTGELCF. CDR3 bases: TGTGCCAGCAGCTTTCAGGGTAGCCTATCGAACACCGGGGAGCTGTGTTTT.

The gene calls are TRBV29-1 and TRBJ2-2; D uncertain. Trimming removed 4 bases from V and 0 bases from J, with 9 bases in between. Germline lookup yields CDR1 SQVTM and CDR2 ANQGSEA. The CDR3 is 14 amino acids. This CDR3 is CSVGTASNTGELFF. In DNA form, the CDR3 reads TGCAGCGTTGGGACCGCGTCGAACACCGGGGAGCTGTTTTTT.

The CDR3 spells CASSQGRGSNIQYF. The CDR3 nucleotides are TGTGCCAGCTCCCAAGGACGGGGCTCAAACATTCAGTACTTC. This chain joins TRBV7-9 and TRBJ2-4; the D gene could be TRBD1 or TRBD2 (5 bases each). The CDR3 covers 14 residues. Trimming took off 8 bases at V and 6 bases at J, with 17 bases between the two ends. CDR1 SEHNR and CDR2 FQNEAQ come from the germline V gene (reference sequence).

This clonotype was seen only a few times. V gene TRBV10-1 combines with J gene TRBJ2-3, with D possibly matching TRBD1 (6 bases). The CDR3 loop spans 15 amino acids. The ends were cut back, 0 bases at V and 3 bases at J, with 10 bases in the middle. Germline loops: CDR1 WNHNN, CDR2 SYGVQD (reference sequence). CDR3 amino acids: CASSESGHATDTQYF. The DNA of the CDR3 is TGCGCCAGCAGTGAGTCGGGACATGCAACAGATACGCAGTATTTT.

This clonotype was detected many times. CDR3 nucleotide sequence: TGTGCCAGCAGCTTAACAGGGTCACCCAACACTGAAGCTTTCTTT. Its protein is CASSLTGSPNTEAFF. The rearrangement links TRBV7-3 to TRBJ1-1; D ambiguous. The CDR3 has 15 residues. The germline gives CDR1 SGHTA, CDR2 FQGTGA. V was pared by 0 bases and J by 2 bases, with 10 bases between. The full variable domain, completed using reference TRBV7-3 and TRBJ1-1, is GAGVSQTPSNKVTEKGKYVELRCDPISGHTALYWYRQSLGQGPEFLIYFQGTGAADDSGLPNDRFFAVRPEGSVSTLKIQRTERGDSAVYLCASSLTGSPNTEAFFGQGTRLTVV.

This clonotype occurred a few times. The chain is built from TRBV6-1 and TRBJ2-2; no clear D. CDR3 length: 14 amino acids. Germline lookup yields CDR1 MNHNS and CDR2 SASEGT. V shed 6 bases and J shed 0 bases, with 8 bases lying between them. The CDR3: CASRGIANTGELFF. The CDR3 region has the DNA TGTGCCAGCAGAGGGATCGCGAACACCGGGGAGCTGTTTTTT.

This clonotype has a count of ten or more. The chain is built from TRBV30 and TRBJ2-7, with TRBD1 identical over 10 bases. The germline gives CDR1 GTSNPN, CDR2 SVGIG (reference sequence). CDR3 length: 14 residues. Trimming removed 1 base from V and 4 bases from J; junction bases left unmatched: 4. The CDR3 loop is CAWSGGQGQYEQYF. The CDR3 DNA is TGTGCCTGGAGTGGGGGACAGGGGCAATACGAGCAGTACTTC.

Many counts were recorded for this clonotype. The rearrangement links TRBV9 to TRBJ2-3; D gene ambiguous. This CDR3 contains 13 residues. The V gene lost 3 bases and the J gene lost 0 bases, with 5 bases spanning the gap. Germline V gives CDR1 SGDLS, CDR2 YYNGEE. The CDR3 region is CASSAHSTDTQYF. For the CDR3, the DNA is TGTGCCAGCAGCGCCCACAGCACAGATACGCAGTATTTT.

This clonotype occurred many times. The V gene is TRBV5-1, the J gene TRBJ2-7; 8 bases are shared with TRBD1. After removal of 0 bases from V and 2 bases from J, the junction contained 4 bases not matched to a gene. This CDR3 contains 15 residues. Germline V lookup: CDR1 SGHRS, CDR2 YFSETQ. As DNA, the CDR3 is TGCGCCAGCAGCTTGGAGGGACAGGCCACCTACGAGCAGTACTTC. Its protein product is CASSLEGQATYEQYF.

The sample holds a few counts of this clonotype. The genes are TRBV28 and TRBJ1-6; D may be TRBD1 (6 bases). From germline, CDR1 is MDHEN and CDR2 SYDVKM. The CDR3 covers 14 residues. CDR3 sequence reads: CATSSGGRFSPLHF. In DNA, the CDR3 is TGTGCTACGTCTTCTGGGGGGCGTTTTTCACCCCTCCACTTT.

This clonotype has just a few counts. This chain uses TRBV3-1 with TRBJ1-2; a weak D match, TRBD1 (6 bases). This CDR3 has 15 residues. Trimming cost V 1 base and J 4 bases, with 13 bases left between them. Germline values: CDR1 LGHDT, CDR2 YNNKEL (reference sequence). The CDR3 DNA is TGTGCCAGCAGCCAAGCGAACCAGGGGCGCTATGGCTACACCTTC. Residues: CASSQANQGRYGYTF.

This clonotype has at least ten counts. This chain connects TRBV20-1 to TRBJ1-2, with 7 bases identical to TRBD1. Germline V gives CDR1 DFQATT, CDR2 SNEGSKA (reference sequence). V shed 3 bases, J shed 10 bases, and the junction held 17 bases outside the gene matches. This CDR3 has 15 amino acids. The CDR3 DNA sequence: TGCAGTGCTAGTCCCCACCACAGGGGAGGTGAACCCTACACCTTC. This gives the protein CSASPHHRGGEPYTF.

This clonotype is judged medium-sized (0.01 to 0.1%). The chain links TRBV11-2 to TRBJ1-2; 8 bases are shared with TRBD1. With 2 bases clipped from V and 9 bases from J, the junction kept 8 bases outside the gene matches. Germline CDR1 SGHAT, CDR2 FQNNGV. This CDR3 has 14 residues. The CDR3 nucleotides read TGTGCCAGCAGCTTACCAACAGGGGGGATGCGCTACACCTTC. Its protein product is CASSLPTGGMRYTF.

V usage is TRBV3-1 and J usage is TRBJ2-7, with 12 bases aligning to TRBD2. The CDR3 extends over 17 amino acids. The V and J ends lost 4 bases and 3 bases, in that order; junction bases with no gene match: 10. Germline V gene data show CDR1 as LGHDT and CDR2 as YNNKEL (reference sequence). CDR3 in amino acids: CASSRSRGLAGFYEQYF. The CDR3, as DNA: TGTGCCAGCAGCCGCTCCCGGGGACTAGCGGGTTTCTACGAGCAGTACTTC.

This sequence joins TRBV7-3 and TRBJ2-2; D may match TRBD1 or TRBD2 (6 bases each). The V end lost 4 bases, the J end lost 4 bases, and 16 bases lay between the germline ends. The CDR3 loop spans 16 amino acids. Germline-derived CDR1 and CDR2 are SGHTA and FQGTGA. The CDR3 sequence is CASSSPGGGRTGELFF. CDR3 nucleotide sequence: TGTGCCAGCAGCTCTCCCGGAGGGGGGCGCACCGGGGAGCTGTTTTTT.